The T cell receptor beta chain under discussion was sequenced for a study of cytomegalovirus exposure and HLA in healthy donors. For this clone: What it binds is unknown.

The CDR3 is made up of 16 amino acids. The V gene end was trimmed by 1 base and the J gene end by 7 bases; junction bases not matched to a gene: 10. Germline CDR1 and CDR2: MGHRA and YSYEKL. The PCR contained 60 Vbeta and 13 Jbeta primers. The table came from immunoSEQ multiplex PCR; TCRdb's copy has only in-frame clones and leaves some out. The sample has some 170,000 clones; around three quarters are singletons. Study-level results: TCR association rates varied by HLA locus in a later analysis, with DRB1 highest and HLA-C lowest. Through in vitro validation, a few CMV-associated chains were shown to be specific for CMV antigens. The HLA-A and HLA-B alleles of most subjects were reportedly predicted accurately from TCR beta sequences. Both high specificity and high sensitivity reportedly marked the classifier's diagnosis of cytomegalovirus status.

The rearrangement uses TRBV4-1 and TRBJ2-5; 9 bases fit TRBD1. Sequenced sample: PBMCs. The TCR was taken from a young woman in good health and CMV-seronegative. CDR3 DNA sequence: TGCGCCAGCAGCCAAGTGGGACAGGGAAACATATGGACCCAGTACTTC. Translating it yields CASSQVGQGNIWTQYF.